These 29 T cell receptor beta chains share one sample of origin, sequenced in a study of blood T cell repertoires in COVID-19. Assay: immunoSEQ multiplex PCR; the TCRdb copy retains only in-frame clones and omits some. The sample yields some 33,000 clones, roughly 87% seen once. The specimen was peripheral blood. Receptors were obtained from a man in his 60s with acute or convalescent COVID-19.

This chain links TRBV19 with TRBJ1-5; 8 nucleotides align to TRBD1. The germline V gene has CDR1 LNHDA and CDR2 SQIVND (reference sequence). The CDR3 is made up of 14 amino acids. The J segment lost 4 bases and the V segment lost 4 bases, leaving 3 bases of the junction unmatched. Here the CDR3 reads CASSTRTGNQPQHF. CDR3 nucleotide sequence: TGTGCCAGTAGTACGCGGACAGGGAATCAGCCCCAGCATTTT.

The rearrangement uses TRBV3-1 (or the pseudogene TRBV3-2) and TRBJ1-1; 7 positions agree with TRBD1. J was trimmed by 1 base and V by 4 bases; bases with no gene match: 6. The CDR3 totals 15 residues. The germline V gene has CDR1 LGHDT and CDR2 YNNKEL (reference sequence). CDR3 nucleotide sequence: TGTGCCAGCAGCCCAAGGACAGGCAGGAACACTGAAGCTTTCTTT. This codes for CASSPRTGRNTEAFF.

The rearrangement joins TRBV4-1 to TRBJ1-1; 9 bases are shared with TRBD1. The ends lost 1 base at V and 7 bases at J; junction bases unmatched: 7. CDR3 size: 15 residues. CDR1 and CDR2 (germline): MGHRA, YSYEKL. The CDR3 protein is CASSQGGQGLGEAFF. In DNA, the CDR3 is TGCGCCAGCAGCCAAGGGGGACAGGGCTTGGGTGAAGCTTTCTTT.

The CDR3 DNA reads as TGTGCCAGCAGTTTAACGGGGGACAGGCAGTTCTTC. It translates to CASSLTGDRQFF. This rearrangement joins TRBV28 to TRBJ2-1; D may be TRBD1 (7 bases). Germline V CDR1 and CDR2: MDHEN, SYDVKM. Trimming removed 2 bases from V and 12 bases from J, with 11 bases in between. CDR3 length equals 12 residues.

This chain connects TRBV28 to TRBJ2-5, with 8 bases aligning to TRBD2. Trimming removed 5 bases from V and 5 bases from J; junction bases left unmatched: 13. The germline V gene encodes CDR1 MDHEN and CDR2 SYDVKM. CDR3 length: 16 residues. CDR3 amino acids: CASSRQSGRGHETQYF. CDR3 DNA sequence: TGTGCCAGCAGTCGACAGAGCGGGAGAGGGCATGAGACCCAGTACTTC.

The gene calls are TRBV5-1 and TRBJ1-5, with 7 bases aligning to TRBD1. Germline V gene data show CDR1 as SGHRS and CDR2 as YFSETQ. Unmatched junction bases numbered 2, after V lost 0 bases and J lost 5 bases. The CDR3 consists of 14 residues. DNA of the CDR3: TGCGCCAGCAGCTTGGGACAGGGAGATCAGCCCCAGCATTTT. Amino acids: CASSLGQGDQPQHF.

This clone showed up just once. The chain carries TRBV30 and TRBJ2-7, with 8 bases lining up with TRBD1. Germline CDR1 is GTSNPN and CDR2 is SVGIG (reference sequence). The junction had 4 bases not matched to a gene; V was cut back by 0 bases and J by 6 bases. The CDR3 contains 13 residues. The CDR3 coding sequence is TGTGCCTGGAGTGTCGGACAGGGACTCGAGCAGTACGTC. It yields the protein CAWSVGQGLEQYV.

The chain employs TRBV6-5 and TRBJ1-1; D ambiguous. The CDR3 loop spans 13 amino acids. V dropped 6 bases and J dropped 0 bases, with 8 bases sitting between them. Looked up from germline, CDR1 is MNHEY and CDR2 is SVGAGI. This CDR3 is CASRGRLNTEAFF. Written as DNA, the CDR3 is TGTGCCAGCAGGGGCCGGTTGAACACTGAAGCTTTCTTT.

This sequence joins TRBV4-2 and TRBJ2-2, with TRBD2 as a possible D gene (6 bases). V lost 4 bases to trimming and J lost 0 bases, with 15 bases between them. This CDR3 spans 17 amino acids. Germline loops: CDR1 LGHNA, CDR2 YNFKEQ. For the CDR3, the DNA is TGTGCCAGCAGCCCACTGGCCGGGACTTCGAACACCGGGGAGCTGTTTTTT. Amino acid sequence: CASSPLAGTSNTGELFF.

The chain joins TRBV3-1 (or the pseudogene TRBV3-2) to TRBJ2-1, with 14 bases lining up with TRBD2. CDR1 and CDR2 from the germline V gene are LGHDT and YNNKEL (reference sequence). Germline trimming cut 3 bases from V and 15 bases from J; bases unmatched to any gene: 13. CDR3 length: 16 residues. CDR3 bases: TGTGCCAGCAGCCAGGGTTCGGGACTAGCGGGAGAGTCGTTGTTCTTC. This codes for CASSQGSGLAGESLFF.

This chain joins TRBV7-6 and TRBJ2-7, with 7 bases identical to TRBD2. The J segment lost 3 bases and the V segment lost 0 bases, leaving 5 bases of the junction unmatched. The CDR3 sequence is 15 residues long. Germline CDR1 SGHVS, CDR2 FNYEAQ. CDR3 nucleotide sequence: TGTGCCAGCAGCTTAGCCCTGGGGGGGGACTACGAGCAGTACTTC. It is translated as CASSLALGGDYEQYF. Filled out from reference TRBV7-6 and TRBJ2-7, the complete variable domain reads GAGVSQSPRYKVTKRGQDVALRCDPISGHVSLYWYRQALGQGPEFLTYFNYEAQQDKSGLPNDRFSAERPEGSISTLTIQRTEQRDSAMYRCASSLALGGDYEQYFGPGTRLTVT.

The gene calls are TRBV7-9 and TRBJ1-1, with 9 nucleotides matching TRBD1. The CDR3 is 13 amino acids. The germline CDR1 and CDR2 sequences are SEHNR and FQNEAQ (reference sequence). Trimming cost V 5 bases and J 12 bases; bases outside gene matches: 10. The CDR3 DNA follows: TGTGCCAGCAGCGACCGGGACAGGGTGGAAACTTTCTTT. Its translation is CASSDRDRVETFF.

The chain combines TRBV9 with TRBJ2-2, with 7 positions matching TRBD2. V gave up 4 bases and J gave up 2 bases; unmatched junction bases: 2. The CDR3 loop spans 14 amino acids. CDR1 and CDR2 (germline): SGDLS, YYNGEE. The CDR3 bases are TGTGCCAGCAGCCCGGGACTAAACACCGGGGAGCTGTTTTTT. Its protein is CASSPGLNTGELFF.

V is TRBV18 and J is TRBJ2-3, with 9 bases fitting TRBD1. The germline CDR1 and CDR2 sequences are KGHSH and LQKENI. Germline trimming cut 3 bases from V and 3 bases from J; bases unmatched to any gene: 4. The CDR3 length is 15 residues. CDR3 residues: CASSPLTGGTDTQYF. For the CDR3, the DNA is TGTGCCAGCTCACCCCTGACAGGGGGTACAGATACGCAGTATTTT.

This chain connects TRBV5-5 to TRBJ1-6; 10 nucleotides line up with TRBD1. The CDR3 sequence is 16 residues long. Trimming cost V 5 bases and J 10 bases; bases outside gene matches: 12. Germline assignment: CDR1 SGHKS and CDR2 YYEKEE (reference sequence). The CDR3 loop is CASSFPSGTGDSPLHF. CDR3 nucleotides: TGTGCCAGCAGTTTTCCCTCCGGGACAGGGGACTCACCCCTCCACTTT.

This clone is a singleton in its sample. The chain uses TRBV6-5 and TRBJ2-7; a possible D gene is TRBD1 (5 bases). The V end lost 4 bases, the J end lost 9 bases, and 19 bases lay between the germline ends. The CDR3 has 14 amino acids. Germline V CDR1 and CDR2: MNHEY, SVGAGI. In nucleotides, the CDR3 is TGTGCCAGCAGTTTCCAGGGCTTCCGTCTGAGGCAGTACGTC. Translated, it gives CASSFQGFRLRQYV.

The chain carries TRBV25-1 and TRBJ1-1, with D unresolved. V was cut by 1 base and J by 0 bases, with 6 bases left in between. The CDR3 length is 14 residues. Germline CDR1 and CDR2: MGHDK and SYGVNS. The CDR3 coding sequence is TGTGCCAGCAGTGAATCCACAGTGAACACTGAAGCTTTCTTT. Residues: CASSESTVNTEAFF.

The chain uses TRBV2 and TRBJ2-1, with 8 bases fitting TRBD1. The CDR3 is made up of 14 amino acids. V gave up 6 bases and J gave up 9 bases; unmatched junction bases: 10. The germline CDR1 and CDR2 sequences are SNHLY and FYNNEI. CDR3 in amino acids: CASSADRADGEQFF. In DNA, the CDR3 is TGTGCCAGCAGCGCGGACAGGGCCGATGGTGAGCAGTTCTTC.

The CDR3 spells CASRHESAGGSNPKQFF. The DNA for the CDR3 is TGTGCCAGCAGGCACGAGTCTGCGGGTGGGTCCAATCCTAAGCAGTTCTTC. This rearrangement joins TRBV3-1 (or the pseudogene TRBV3-2) to TRBJ2-1; TRBD2 might be the D (5 bases). CDR3 size: 17 residues. With 6 bases removed from V and 11 bases from J, the gap between germline ends came to 29 bases. Germline loops: CDR1 LGHDT, CDR2 YNNKEL (reference sequence).

The J gene is TRBJ1-2, the V gene TRBV27, with D possibly TRBD1 on 5 matching bases. Trimming left V 4 bases short and J 1 base short, with 16 bases between. CDR1 is MNHEY and CDR2 is SMNVEV in the germline V gene (reference sequence). The CDR3 is 16 amino acids. The CDR3 protein is CASSSPRQLINYGYTF. In nucleotides, the CDR3 is TGTGCCAGCAGTTCCCCCCGACAGCTAATTAACTATGGCTACACCTTC.

V usage is TRBV5-1 and J usage is TRBJ2-3, with 8 bases that match TRBD2. V was clipped by 2 bases and J by 0 bases; unmatched bases: 8. CDR3 length: 17 residues. The germline CDR1 and CDR2 sequences are SGHRS and YFSETQ. CDR3: CASSFLGLALSTDTQYF. The CDR3 DNA reads TGCGCCAGCAGCTTCCTCGGACTAGCCCTAAGCACAGATACGCAGTATTTT.

The table lists this clone with a few counts. This chain uses TRBV30 with TRBJ2-3; possibly TRBD2 for D (5 bases). Germline V gene lookup returns CDR1 GTSNPN and CDR2 SVGIG (reference sequence). The germline V and J ends were trimmed by 2 bases and 1 base, with 13 bases remaining between them. This CDR3 has 15 amino acids. CDR3 bases: TGTGCCTGGAGTAAAAACGTCGGGGGCACAGATACGCAGTATTTT. This encodes CAWSKNVGGTDTQYF.

The genes are TRBV5-1 and TRBJ2-5; TRBD2 is a possible D gene (6 bases). Germline V gives CDR1 SGHRS, CDR2 YFSETQ. Trimming took off 3 bases at V and 4 bases at J, with 10 bases between the two ends. The CDR3 is 13 residues long. In nucleotides, the CDR3 is TGCGCCAGCAGCTGGGGGACTGCAGAGACCCAGTACTTC. This encodes CASSWGTAETQYF. The full variable domain, in which reference TRBV5-1 and TRBJ2-5 provide the parts outside the CDR3, is KAGVTQTPRYLIKTRGQQVTLSCSPISGHRSVSWYQQTPGQGLQFLFEYFSETQRNKGNFPGRFSGRQFSNSRSEMNVSTLELGDSALYLCASSWGTAETQYFGPGTRLLVL.

The V gene is TRBV2, the J gene TRBJ2-1, with a weak D call TRBD2 (5 bases). This CDR3 is built from 15 residues. V lost 6 bases to trimming and J lost 0 bases, with 12 bases between them. Germline V CDR1 and CDR2: SNHLY, FYNNEI. CDR3: CASSPLAVSYNEQFF. DNA for the CDR3: TGTGCCAGCAGCCCCCTAGCAGTCTCCTACAATGAGCAGTTCTTC.

J is TRBJ1-3 and V is TRBV21-1. TRBV21-1 is a pseudogene locus. The CDR3 runs 16 residues. CDR3 nucleotide sequence: TGTGCCAGCAGCAAATCGGGGGGCGCATATTTTAACACCATATATTTT. Its protein product is CASSKSGGAYFNTIYF.

The chain is built from TRBV21-1 and TRBJ2-7; TRBD1 was called by the table and not checked on the DNA. TRBV21-1 represents a pseudogene. The CDR3 has 12 residues. The CDR3 spells CASSKRGAEQYF. The CDR3 nucleotides are TGTGCCAGCAGCAAAAGGGGTGCCGAGCAGTACTTC.

The J gene is TRBJ1-2, the V gene TRBV18; 8 positions agree with TRBD1. Trimming removed 3 bases from V and 3 bases from J; junction bases left unmatched: 6. Germline CDR1 reads KGHSH; CDR2 reads LQKENI. This CDR3 is built from 15 residues. CDR3 protein: CASSPRTGLDYGYTF. The DNA for the CDR3 is TGTGCCAGCTCACCTCGGACAGGGCTTGACTATGGCTACACCTTC.

This chain joins TRBV5-4 and TRBJ2-7; TRBD2 matches 8 bases. After removal of 2 bases from V and 6 bases from J, the junction contained 10 bases not matched to a gene. The germline V gene has CDR1 SGHNT and CDR2 YYREEE (reference sequence). The CDR3 length is 15 residues. This chain's CDR3 is CASSFRLAGSTEQYF. For the CDR3, the DNA is TGTGCCAGCAGCTTCAGGTTAGCGGGATCGACCGAGCAGTACTTC.

This chain links TRBV24-1 with TRBJ2-7; TRBD1 is a possible D gene (5 bases). Germline values: CDR1 KGHDR, CDR2 SFDVKD. Trimming removed 5 bases from V and 3 bases from J, with 10 bases in between. The CDR3 has 13 amino acids. CDR3 bases: TGTGCCACCAGTGCAGGACACAGCTACGAGCAGTACTTC. Its protein is CATSAGHSYEQYF.